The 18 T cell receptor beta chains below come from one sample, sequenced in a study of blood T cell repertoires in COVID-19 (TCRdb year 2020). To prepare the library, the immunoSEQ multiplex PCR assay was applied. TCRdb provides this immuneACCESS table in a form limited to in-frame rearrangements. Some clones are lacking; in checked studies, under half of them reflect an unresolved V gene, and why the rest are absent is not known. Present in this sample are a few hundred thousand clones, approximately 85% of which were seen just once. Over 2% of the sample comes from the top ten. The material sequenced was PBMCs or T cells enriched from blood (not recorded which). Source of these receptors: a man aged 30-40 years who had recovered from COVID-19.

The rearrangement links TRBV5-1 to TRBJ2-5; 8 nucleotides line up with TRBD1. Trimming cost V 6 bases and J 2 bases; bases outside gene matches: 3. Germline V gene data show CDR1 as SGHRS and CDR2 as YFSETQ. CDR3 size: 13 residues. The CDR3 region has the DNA TGCGCCAGCACCACAGGGGGACAAGAGACCCAGTACTTC. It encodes CASTTGGQETQYF. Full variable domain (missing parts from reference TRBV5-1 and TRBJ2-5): KAGVTQTPRYLIKTRGQQVTLSCSPISGHRSVSWYQQTPGQGLQFLFEYFSETQRNKGNFPGRFSGRQFSNSRSEMNVSTLELGDSALYLCASTTGGQETQYFGPGTRLLVL.

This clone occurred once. CDR3 sequence reads: CASSVSGGVTDTQYF. The CDR3 nucleotides are TGTGCCAGCAGCGTAAGCGGGGGGGTCACAGATACGCAGTATTTT. This rearrangement joins TRBV9 to TRBJ2-3; TRBD2 matches at 10 bases. Germline CDR1 reads SGDLS; CDR2 reads YYNGEE. The CDR3 has 15 residues. With V trimmed by 1 base and J by 2 bases, 1 base remained unmatched.

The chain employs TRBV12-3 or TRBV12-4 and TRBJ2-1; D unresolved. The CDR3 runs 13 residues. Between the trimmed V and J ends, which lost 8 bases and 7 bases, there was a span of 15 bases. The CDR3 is CASLLPGRNEQFF. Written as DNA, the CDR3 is TGTGCCAGCCTTCTCCCAGGCAGGAATGAGCAGTTCTTC.

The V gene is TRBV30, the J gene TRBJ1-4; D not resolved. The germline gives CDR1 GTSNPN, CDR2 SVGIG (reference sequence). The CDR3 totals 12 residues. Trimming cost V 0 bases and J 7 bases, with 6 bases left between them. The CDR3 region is CAWSVRGEKLFF. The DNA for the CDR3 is TGTGCCTGGAGTGTACGAGGTGAAAAACTGTTTTTT.

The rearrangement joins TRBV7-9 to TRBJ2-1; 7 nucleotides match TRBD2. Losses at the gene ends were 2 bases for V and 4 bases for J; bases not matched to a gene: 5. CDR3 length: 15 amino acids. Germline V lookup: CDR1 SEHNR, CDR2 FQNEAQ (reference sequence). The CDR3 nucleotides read TGTGCCAGCAGCTTATCCACGGGGGGATACAATGAGCAGTTCTTC. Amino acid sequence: CASSLSTGGYNEQFF. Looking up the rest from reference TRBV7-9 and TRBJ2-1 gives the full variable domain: DTGVSQNPRHKITKRGQNVTFRCDPISEHNRLYWYRQTLGQGPEFLTYFQNEAQLEKSRLLSDRFSAERPKGSFSTLEIQRTEQGDSAMYLCASSLSTGGYNEQFFGPGTRLTVL.

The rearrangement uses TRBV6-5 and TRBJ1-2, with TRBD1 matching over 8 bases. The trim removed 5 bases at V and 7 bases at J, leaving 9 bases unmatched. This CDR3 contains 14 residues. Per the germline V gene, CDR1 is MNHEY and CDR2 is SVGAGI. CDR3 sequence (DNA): TGTGCCAGCAGTAATTTCAGGGGGCATTTTGGCTACACCTTC. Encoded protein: CASSNFRGHFGYTF.

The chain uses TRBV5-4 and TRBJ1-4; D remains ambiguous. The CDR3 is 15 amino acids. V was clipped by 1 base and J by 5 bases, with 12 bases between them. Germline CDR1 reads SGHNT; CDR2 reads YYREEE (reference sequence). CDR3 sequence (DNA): TGTGCCAGCAGCTTGTCCCCACAGAAAAATGAAAAACTGTTTTTT. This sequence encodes CASSLSPQKNEKLFF.

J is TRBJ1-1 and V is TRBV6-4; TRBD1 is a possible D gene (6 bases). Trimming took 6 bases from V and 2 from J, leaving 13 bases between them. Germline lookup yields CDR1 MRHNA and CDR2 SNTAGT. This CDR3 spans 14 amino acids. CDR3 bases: TGTGCCAGCAGCGTGGACAGAAGAAACACTGAAGCTTTCTTT. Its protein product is CASSVDRRNTEAFF.

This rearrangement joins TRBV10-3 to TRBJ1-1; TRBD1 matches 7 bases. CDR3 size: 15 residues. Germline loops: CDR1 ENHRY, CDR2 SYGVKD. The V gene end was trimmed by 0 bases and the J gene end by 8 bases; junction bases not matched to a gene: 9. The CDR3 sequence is CAISESRGQLREAFF. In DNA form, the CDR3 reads TGTGCCATCAGTGAGTCAAGGGGACAGCTGAGAGAAGCTTTCTTT.

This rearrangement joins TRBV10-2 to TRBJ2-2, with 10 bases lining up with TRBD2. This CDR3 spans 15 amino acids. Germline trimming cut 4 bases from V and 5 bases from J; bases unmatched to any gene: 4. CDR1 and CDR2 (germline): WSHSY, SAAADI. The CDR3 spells CASSVLTSGTGELFF. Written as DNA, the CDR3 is TGCGCCAGCAGTGTTTTGACTAGCGGGACCGGGGAGCTGTTTTTT.

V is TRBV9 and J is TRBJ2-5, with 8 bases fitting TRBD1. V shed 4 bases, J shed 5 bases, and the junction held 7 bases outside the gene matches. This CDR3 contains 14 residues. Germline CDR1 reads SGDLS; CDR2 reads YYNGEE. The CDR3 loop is CASSYQDRAETQYF. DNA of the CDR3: TGTGCCAGCAGCTACCAGGACAGGGCTGAGACCCAGTACTTC.

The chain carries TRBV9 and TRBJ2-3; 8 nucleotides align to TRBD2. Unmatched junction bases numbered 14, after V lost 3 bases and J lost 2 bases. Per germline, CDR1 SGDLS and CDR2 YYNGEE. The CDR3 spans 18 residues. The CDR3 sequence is CASSEGEAGGLLTDTQYF. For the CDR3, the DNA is TGTGCCAGCAGCGAGGGGGAGGCGGGGGGCTTACTCACAGATACGCAGTATTTT. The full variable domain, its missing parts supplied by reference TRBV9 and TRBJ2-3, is DSGVTQTPKHLITATGQRVTLRCSPRSGDLSVYWYQQSLDQGLQFLIQYYNGEERAKGNILERFSAQQFPDLHSELNLSSLELGDSALYFCASSEGEAGGLLTDTQYFGPGTRLTVL.

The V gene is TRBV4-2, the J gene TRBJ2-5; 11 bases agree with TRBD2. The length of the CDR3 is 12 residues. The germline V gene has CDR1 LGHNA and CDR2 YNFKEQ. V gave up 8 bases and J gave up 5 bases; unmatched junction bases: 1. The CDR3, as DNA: TGTGCCAGCTGGACTAGCGGGGAGACCCAGTACTTC. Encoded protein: CASWTSGETQYF.

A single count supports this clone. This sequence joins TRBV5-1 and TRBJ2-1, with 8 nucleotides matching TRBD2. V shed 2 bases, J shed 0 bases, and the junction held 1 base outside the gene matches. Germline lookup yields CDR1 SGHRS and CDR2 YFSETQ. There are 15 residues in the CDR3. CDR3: CASSFAGGSYNEQFF. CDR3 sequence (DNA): TGCGCCAGCAGCTTTGCGGGGGGCTCCTACAATGAGCAGTTCTTC.

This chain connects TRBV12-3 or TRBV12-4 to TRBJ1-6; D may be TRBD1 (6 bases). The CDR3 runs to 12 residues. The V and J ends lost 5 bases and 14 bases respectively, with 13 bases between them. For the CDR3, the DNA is TGTGCCAGCAGTCCAGGGGTGGTGGCCCTCCACTTT. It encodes CASSPGVVALHF.

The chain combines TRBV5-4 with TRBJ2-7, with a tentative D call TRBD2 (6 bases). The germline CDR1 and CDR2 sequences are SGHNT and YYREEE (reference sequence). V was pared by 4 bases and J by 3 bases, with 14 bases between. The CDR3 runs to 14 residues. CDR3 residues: CASSLGLGGYEQYF. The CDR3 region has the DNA TGTGCCAGCAGCCTCGGGCTGGGGGGCTACGAGCAGTACTTC.

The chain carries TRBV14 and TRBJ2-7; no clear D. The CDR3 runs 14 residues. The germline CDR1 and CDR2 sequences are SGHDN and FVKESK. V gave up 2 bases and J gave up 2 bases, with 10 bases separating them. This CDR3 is CASSQQATAYEQYF. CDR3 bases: TGTGCCAGCAGCCAACAGGCTACAGCCTACGAGCAGTACTTC.

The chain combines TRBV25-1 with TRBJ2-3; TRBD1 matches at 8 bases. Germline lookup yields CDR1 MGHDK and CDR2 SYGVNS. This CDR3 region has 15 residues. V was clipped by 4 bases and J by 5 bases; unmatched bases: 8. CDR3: CASSGTGRRGDTQYF. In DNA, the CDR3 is TGTGCCAGCAGTGGGACAGGGAGGCGTGGAGATACGCAGTATTTT.